This T cell receptor beta chain is from a study of T-cell reconstitution after alpha-beta-depleted transplantation in children. The study's findings and limits: Recipient T cells and thymic progenitors that survived were the source of the high TCRbeta diversity seen at day 60 in some patients. About two months after transplant, alpha-beta T cells reportedly came from several hundred expanded graft clones.

The V end was cut by 2 bases, the J end by 5 bases, with 9 bases between. This CDR3 is built from 13 residues. Unique molecular identifiers were incorporated into the prepared TCRbeta library. MiXCR was run by TCRdb on the PCR reads, yielding one entry per CDR3 protein. The sample includes about 200,000 distinct CDR3 sequences, 6.6% of them seen just once. Many counts were recorded for this clonotype. Its antigen is unidentified. Source: PBMCs, taken before TCRalphabeta/CD19-depleted stem cell transplant. The V and J genes are TRBV12-3 or TRBV12-4 and TRBJ2-5; TRBD1 might be the D (6 bases). The origin of this receptor is a boy younger than 10 with acute lymphoblastic leukemia, due to receive a stem cell transplant. The CDR3 region has the DNA TGTGCCAGCAGTTTATCCGGACAGGAGACCCAGTACTTC. It specifies CASSLSGQETQYF.